These 16 T cell receptor beta chains were all obtained from the same sample, sequenced in a study of T cells in Graves' hyperthyroidism and ophthalmopathy. Amplified regions were TCR beta CDR3 sequences from RNA transcripts. Researchers ran a first-round RT-PCR on the TCR CDR3 using the HTBI primer set. Via MiXCR, TCRdb re-called the multiplex PCR reads, giving one row per CDR3 protein. The table has 550,000 to 800,000 distinct CDR3 sequences, roughly 17% seen once. Sequencing was performed on blood. These receptors were taken from a man over 45 with Graves' hyperthyroidism.

The genes are TRBV2 and TRBJ2-5, with D possibly TRBD1 on 5 matching bases. CDR1 and CDR2 (germline): SNHLY, FYNNEI. The CDR3 totals 13 residues. Trimming removed 4 bases at V and 5 bases at J, with 11 bases between. Here the CDR3 reads CASSVPGWETQYF. As DNA, the CDR3 is TGTGCCAGCAGTGTGCCAGGGTGGGAGACCCAGTACTTC.

This clonotype was detected many times. The chain has TRBV12-3 or TRBV12-4 and TRBJ1-5, with 11 positions matching TRBD1. CDR3 length: 16 amino acids. V trimming: 5 bases; J trimming: 8 bases; junction bases outside the gene matches: 11. For the CDR3, the DNA is TGTGCCAGCAGTCCCGGACAGGGGGCATTTTTAGAGCCCCAGCATTTT. As protein: CASSPGQGAFLEPQHF.

This clonotype was seen a handful of times. The CDR3 sequence: CSVGDGDTAQHF. The CDR3 region has the DNA TGCAGCGTTGGGGATGGGGATACAGCCCAGCATTTT. The V call is TRBV29-1, the J call TRBJ1-5; no firm D call. Germline V gene lookup returns CDR1 SQVTM and CDR2 ANQGSEA. The V gene lost 4 bases and the J gene lost 11 bases, with 15 bases spanning the gap. The CDR3 loop spans 12 amino acids.

On this clonotype: Possible read error: a much larger clone is one base away. J is TRBJ2-1 and V is TRBV29-1, with D perhaps matching TRBD1 or TRBD2 (5 bases each). The V gene's germline CDR1 is SQVTM and CDR2 ANQGSEA. This CDR3 has 12 residues. The CDR3 loop reads CRVAGTSNEQFF. CDR3 coding DNA: TGCAGAGTCGCCGGGACCTCTAATGAGCAGTTCTTC.

The chain has TRBV20-1 and TRBJ2-7; 7 nucleotides line up with TRBD1. CDR1 is DFQATT and CDR2 is SNEGSKA in the germline V gene (reference sequence). The CDR3 has 14 amino acids. J gave up 3 bases and V 6 bases, and 11 bases lay outside the gene matches. CDR3 protein: CSAGRGRIGYEQYF. For the CDR3, the DNA is TGCAGTGCGGGAAGGGGGCGCATAGGCTACGAGCAGTACTTC.

This clonotype was seen repeatedly, ten times or more. The V gene is TRBV5-1, the J gene TRBJ2-2, with TRBD2 matching over 11 bases. Germline CDR1 is SGHRS and CDR2 is YFSETQ. Trimming took 0 bases from V and 2 from J; bases not matched to a gene: 12. CDR3 size: 20 residues. The CDR3 is CASSLAFTSGSRINTGELFF. The CDR3 nucleotides are TGCGCCAGCAGCTTGGCCTTCACTAGCGGGAGTAGGATAAACACCGGGGAGCTGTTTTTT.

The chain is built from TRBV2 and TRBJ1-2; D might be TRBD1 (6 bases). The V gene lost 7 bases and the J gene lost 4 bases, with 16 bases spanning the gap. The CDR3 contains 14 residues. Per the germline V gene, CDR1 is SNHLY and CDR2 is FYNNEI. The CDR3: CASTSRGGGYGYTF. For the CDR3, the DNA is TGTGCCAGCACCTCGAGGGGGGGCGGCTATGGCTACACCTTC.

This clonotype has a count of ten or more. The chain has TRBV7-2 and TRBJ2-3, with 7 bases aligning to TRBD2. Per germline, CDR1 SGHTA and CDR2 FQGNSA. J lost 8 bases, V lost 1 base, and 9 bases had no gene match. The length of the CDR3 is 15 residues. The CDR3, as DNA: TGTGCCAGCAGCTTAGTAGGGCTAGCGGACCCTACGCAGTATTTT. As protein: CASSLVGLADPTQYF.

On this clonotype itself: A much larger clonotype is one base distant, so this may be a read error. V and J are TRBV7-3 and TRBJ1-1; D is ambiguous. V was trimmed by 2 bases and J by 6 bases, leaving 13 bases between them. Germline CDR1 is SGHTA and CDR2 is FQGTGA. The CDR3 extends over 14 amino acids. The CDR3 DNA follows: TGTGCCAGCAGCTTAGGTCCCCAGTCCGCTGAAGCTTTCTTT. It codes for CASSLGPQSAEAFF.

The chain joins TRBV28 to TRBJ2-2; the D gene is possibly TRBD1 (5 bases). Germline values: CDR1 MDHEN, CDR2 SYDVKM. V lost 7 bases, J lost 0 bases, and 12 bases lay in between. The CDR3 totals 15 residues. The CDR3 region has the DNA TGTGCCAGCACTGTATTCAGGGCGAACACCGGGGAGCTGTTTTTT. This translates into CASTVFRANTGELFF.

This clonotype was detected many times. The chain employs TRBV29-1 and TRBJ2-5; D remains ambiguous. There are 12 residues in the CDR3. The germline V gene encodes CDR1 SQVTM and CDR2 ANQGSEA. The V and J ends lost 4 bases and 2 bases respectively, with 8 bases between them. The chain's CDR3 is CSVGQQQETQYF. In DNA form, the CDR3 reads TGCAGCGTTGGCCAGCAACAAGAGACCCAGTACTTC.

The chain uses TRBV7-2 and TRBJ1-1; D ambiguous. This CDR3 has 15 residues. Germline V gene sequence: CDR1 SGHTA, CDR2 FQGNSA. V was trimmed by 5 bases and J by 0 bases, leaving 13 bases between them. The CDR3, as DNA: TGTGCCAGCAGCCCCCACGCACGGTTGAACACTGAAGCTTTCTTT. Encoded protein: CASSPHARLNTEAFF. The full variable domain, its missing parts supplied by reference TRBV7-2 and TRBJ1-1, is GAGVSQSPSNKVTEKGKDVELRCDPISGHTALYWYRQSLGQGLEFLIYFQGNSAPDKSGLPSDRFSAERTGGSVSTLTIQRTQQEDSAVYLCASSPHARLNTEAFFGQGTRLTVV.

This chain uses TRBV3-1 with TRBJ1-1, with D tentatively TRBD1 (6 bases). The CDR3 extends over 15 amino acids. With 3 bases removed from V and 3 bases from J, the gap between germline ends came to 14 bases. The germline gives CDR1 LGHDT, CDR2 YNNKEL (reference sequence). CDR3 nucleotide sequence: TGTGCCAGCAGCCATACGGGGGGCGCGGACACTGAAGCTTTCTTT. Its translation is CASSHTGGADTEAFF.

This clonotype was detected ten times or more. The J gene is TRBJ2-3, the V gene TRBV2; weak D call: TRBD1 (6 bases). V lost 6 bases to trimming and J lost 2 bases, with 9 bases between them. There are 13 residues in the CDR3. Germline lookup yields CDR1 SNHLY and CDR2 FYNNEI. The CDR3 loop is CASSWDTTDTQYF. As DNA, the CDR3 is TGTGCCAGCAGCTGGGACACCACAGATACGCAGTATTTT.

This clonotype was recorded at least ten times. A read error may produce the germline difference seen at one junction end. The chain combines TRBV27 with TRBJ1-3; the D gene is possibly TRBD1 (6 bases). Germline CDR1 MNHEY, CDR2 SMNVEV (reference sequence). This CDR3 comprises 15 residues. CDR3 DNA sequence: TGTACCAGCAGTCCCCGGACAGCCTCTGGAAACACCATATATTTT. Translating gives CTSSPRTASGNTIYF.

Many counts were recorded for this clonotype. The chain is built from TRBV12-3 or TRBV12-4 and TRBJ1-1; weak D call: TRBD1 (5 bases). The CDR3 loop spans 13 amino acids. Trimming took off 8 bases at V and 1 base at J, with 11 bases between the two ends. CDR3 bases: TGTGCCAGCGGCGTGACAGAGAACACTGAAGCTTTCTTT. It encodes CASGVTENTEAFF.